The 12 T cell receptor beta chains listed next were all sequenced from one sample in a study of T cells after yellow fever vaccination. TCRdb reprocessed the 5' RACE reads with MiXCR, giving one entry per CDR3 protein. The sample lists about 400,000 distinct CDR3 sequences; more than 9% were seen once. The sequenced sample was PBMCs, obtained on the day of the first yellow fever vaccination. The receptors stem from a man younger than 30 who received the YFV17D yellow fever vaccine.

This rearrangement joins TRBV4-1 to TRBJ1-3; D gene ambiguous. V lost 0 bases and J 4 bases, leaving 7 bases between the germline ends. CDR3 length: 14 residues. Germline CDR1 and CDR2: MGHRA and YSYEKL. The CDR3 sequence: CASSQEAEGNTIYF. The CDR3 coding sequence is TGCGCCAGCAGCCAAGAAGCGGAAGGAAACACCATATATTTT.

Only a few counts were recorded for this clonotype. CDR3 loop: CASSIDPRYAQETQYF. CDR3 nucleotides: TGTGCCAGTAGTATAGATCCACGTTACGCTCAAGAGACCCAGTACTTC. The chain carries TRBV19 and TRBJ2-5; no definite D call. The CDR3 totals 16 residues. Deletions cut 0 bases from V and 2 bases from J, with 13 bases between. Germline values: CDR1 LNHDA, CDR2 SQIVND (reference sequence).

The table lists this clonotype with a few counts. The gene calls are TRBV5-5 and TRBJ1-3; D is ambiguous. The V end was cut by 1 base, the J end by 9 bases, with 8 bases between. CDR1 and CDR2 (germline): SGHKS, YYEKEE (reference sequence). CDR3 size: 12 residues. The CDR3 bases are TGTGCCAGCAGCTTGCATTTGGCCACCATATATTTT. The encoded protein is CASSLHLATIYF.

The V call is TRBV3-1, the J call TRBJ1-1; D gene uncertain. The length of the CDR3 is 17 residues. Germline V lookup: CDR1 LGHDT, CDR2 YNNKEL (reference sequence). V was pared by 1 base and J by 0 bases, with 15 bases between. The CDR3 DNA sequence: TGTGCCAGCAGCCAAGTTCCGGGCCCGCGGATGAACACTGAAGCTTTCTTT. Its protein is CASSQVPGPRMNTEAFF.

This clonotype was seen only a few times. The chain combines TRBV19 with TRBJ2-3; TRBD2 aligns across 8 bases. V shed 10 bases and J 4 bases; nucleotides not matched to a gene: 13. Germline loops: CDR1 LNHDA, CDR2 SQIVND (reference sequence). CDR3 length equals 15 residues. CDR3 residues: CATQSGGAWSDTQYF. In DNA, the CDR3 is TGTGCCACCCAGTCCGGGGGGGCCTGGTCAGATACGCAGTATTTT.

This clonotype was detected only a few times. The V and J genes are TRBV11-2 and TRBJ2-1; D perhaps matches TRBD1 (6 bases). CDR1 is SGHAT and CDR2 is FQNNGV in the germline V gene. The length of the CDR3 is 15 residues. The V gene lost 5 bases and the J gene lost 3 bases, with 14 bases spanning the gap. DNA of the CDR3: TGTGCCAGCAGCCAACGTCCAGGGGACTACAATGAGCAGTTCTTC. The encoded protein is CASSQRPGDYNEQFF.

This clonotype was counted between two and nine times. J is TRBJ1-3 and V is TRBV18; D unclear. CDR1 KGHSH and CDR2 LQKENI come from the germline V gene. The CDR3 is made up of 14 amino acids. Trimming took off 3 bases at V and 4 bases at J, with 10 bases between the two ends. The CDR3 sequence is CASSPGTRGNTIYF. The CDR3 DNA is TGTGCCAGCTCACCCGGTACGCGAGGAAACACCATATATTTT.

This clonotype was seen at least ten times. This chain uses TRBV5-4 with TRBJ2-4, with D uncertain. There are 15 residues in the CDR3. Trimming took 3 bases from V and 0 from J, leaving 10 bases between them. From germline, CDR1 is SGHNT and CDR2 YYREEE (reference sequence). CDR3 in amino acids: CASSSPDGAKNIQYF. CDR3 DNA sequence: TGTGCCAGCAGCTCTCCCGACGGAGCCAAAAACATTCAGTACTTC.

This clonotype was counted ten times or more. The gene calls are TRBV5-1 and TRBJ1-6; tentatively, D is TRBD1 (6 bases). This CDR3 contains 15 residues. Per the germline V gene, CDR1 is SGHRS and CDR2 is YFSETQ. Trimming left V 4 bases short and J 5 bases short, with 13 bases between. The CDR3 bases are TGCGCCAGCAGCCTCGGGGGGGCAGATAATTCACCCCTCCACTTT. This gives the protein CASSLGGADNSPLHF.

Only a few counts were recorded for this clonotype. This chain connects TRBV24-1 to TRBJ2-2; D ambiguous. The CDR3 sequence is 13 residues long. Germline CDR1 reads KGHDR; CDR2 reads SFDVKD. Between the trimmed V and J ends, which lost 4 bases and 2 bases, there was a span of 4 bases. The CDR3 spells CATSDTNTGELFF. CDR3 bases: TGTGCCACCAGTGACACAAACACCGGGGAGCTGTTTTTT.

V is TRBV9 and J is TRBJ2-7; 9 bases are shared with TRBD2. CDR1 SGDLS and CDR2 YYNGEE come from the germline V gene. V was pared by 4 bases and J by 0 bases, with 11 bases of the junction left unmatched. This CDR3 comprises 17 residues. DNA for the CDR3: TGTGCCAGCAGCCCCAGAGGTAGCGGGGGCCCCTCCTACGAGCAGTACTTC. It specifies CASSPRGSGGPSYEQYF.

This clonotype was observed many times. The chain joins TRBV7-2 to TRBJ2-7, with D possibly being TRBD2 (7 bases). CDR1 and CDR2 from the germline V gene are SGHTA and FQGNSA. Trimming took 2 bases from V and 4 from J, leaving 15 bases between them. The CDR3 runs to 15 residues. The CDR3 spells CASSLKWGRGYEQYV. The CDR3 bases are TGTGCCAGCAGCTTAAAGTGGGGGCGGGGGTACGAGCAGTACGTC.